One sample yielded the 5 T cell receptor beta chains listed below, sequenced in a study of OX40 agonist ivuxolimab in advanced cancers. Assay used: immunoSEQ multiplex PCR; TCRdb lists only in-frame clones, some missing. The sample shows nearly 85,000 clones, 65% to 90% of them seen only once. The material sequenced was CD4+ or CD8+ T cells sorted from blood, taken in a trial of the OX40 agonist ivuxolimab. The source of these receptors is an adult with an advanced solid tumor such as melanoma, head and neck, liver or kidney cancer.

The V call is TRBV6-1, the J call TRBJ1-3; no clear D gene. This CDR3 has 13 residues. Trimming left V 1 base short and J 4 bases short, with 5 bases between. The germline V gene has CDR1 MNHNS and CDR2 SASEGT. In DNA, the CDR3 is TGTGCCAGCAGTGAAGTCCCCGGAAACACCATATATTTT. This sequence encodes CASSEVPGNTIYF.

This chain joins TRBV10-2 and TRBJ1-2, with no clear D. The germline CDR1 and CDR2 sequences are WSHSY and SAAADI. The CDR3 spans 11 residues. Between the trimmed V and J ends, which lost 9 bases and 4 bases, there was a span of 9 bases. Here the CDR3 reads CASRATYGYTF. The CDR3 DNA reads TGCGCCAGTAGAGCGACCTATGGCTACACCTTC.

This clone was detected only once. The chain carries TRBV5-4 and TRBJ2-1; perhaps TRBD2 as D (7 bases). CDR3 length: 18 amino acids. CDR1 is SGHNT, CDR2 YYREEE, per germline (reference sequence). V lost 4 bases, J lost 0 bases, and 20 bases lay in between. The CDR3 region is CASSPPRAGASSYNEQFF. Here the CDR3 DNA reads TGTGCCAGCAGCCCTCCCCGGGCGGGGGCCAGCTCCTACAATGAGCAGTTCTTC.

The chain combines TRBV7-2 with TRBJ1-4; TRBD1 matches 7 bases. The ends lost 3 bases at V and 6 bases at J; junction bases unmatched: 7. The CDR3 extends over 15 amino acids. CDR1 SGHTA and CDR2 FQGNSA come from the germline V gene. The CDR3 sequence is CASSLTGSVDEKLFF. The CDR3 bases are TGTGCCAGCAGCTTGACAGGGTCTGTGGATGAAAAACTGTTTTTT.

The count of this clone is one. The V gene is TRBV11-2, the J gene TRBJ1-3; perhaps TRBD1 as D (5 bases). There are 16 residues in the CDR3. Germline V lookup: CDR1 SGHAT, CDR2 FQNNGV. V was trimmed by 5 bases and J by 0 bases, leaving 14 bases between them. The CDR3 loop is CASSRVSGPSGNTIYF. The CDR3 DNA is TGTGCCAGCAGCCGCGTATCAGGGCCCTCTGGAAACACCATATATTTT.